The entry that follows covers one T cell receptor (beta chain) sequence. As yet, its antigen is unknown. The assay was immunoSEQ multiplex PCR, and TCRdb's table has in-frame clones only and misses some. The sample has roughly 50,000 clones; just over 85% are singletons. The data were taken from a study of T cell responses to AZD1222 COVID-19 vaccine. Findings and limits, study-wide: At 160-218 and 743-854, vaccine-associated CD4 TCRs were dominant, and they spanned spike. Spike-specific TCR breadth rose after two AZD1222 doses, and depth rose as well. The number of AZD1222 recipients seropositive at baseline was only five or six.

There are 15 residues in the CDR3. Unmatched junction bases numbered 0, after V lost 0 bases and J lost 1 base. Germline CDR1 SGDLS, CDR2 YYNGEE. The receptor was isolated from an adult who received the AZD1222 COVID-19 vaccine. The specimen was peripheral blood, collected 28 days after the second AZD1222 dose. V is TRBV9 and J is TRBJ2-3; 9 bases match TRBD2. The CDR3 reads CASSVGGGGTDTQYF. DNA for the CDR3: TGTGCCAGCAGCGTAGGCGGGGGGGGCACAGATACGCAGTATTTT.